The subject of this entry is one TCR beta chain. The antigen is undetermined. The sample belongs to a study of CD8 T cells in ankylosing spondylitis. CDR3 length: 15 residues. The germline V and J ends were trimmed by 3 bases and 4 bases, with 16 bases remaining between them. CDR1 and CDR2 (germline): MGHRA, YSYEKL. TCRdb called the 5' RACE reads again in MiXCR, with one record for every CDR3 protein. The data show 200,000 to 250,000 distinct CDR3 sequences, approximately 20% seen once. Overall study results and limits: Fewer than 10 highly homologous variants formed a TCR beta motif that appeared characteristic of ankylosing spondylitis blood.

The TCR sequence derives from a male donor with ankylosing spondylitis. The chain couples TRBV4-1 to TRBJ2-7; D is perhaps TRBD1 or TRBD2 (5 bases each). Sequencing input: blood, either unsorted or a sorted T cell fraction (not recorded which). CDR3 DNA sequence: TGCGCCAGCAGCCAGGGTAACGGGGCGGTATACGAGCAGTACTTC. It encodes CASSQGNGAVYEQYF.